The 20 T cell receptor beta chains below were found in one sample sequenced in a study of beta chain features in type 1 diabetes (dated by TCRdb to 2016 to 2019). Study-wide findings and limitations: Type 1 diabetes patients showed a moderate but significant shortening of TCRB CDR3 length in all four CD4+ subsets.

Their antigen targets remain unknown. Library preparation employed the immunoSEQ multiplex PCR assay. The entire isolated RNA was reverse transcribed using the High Capacity cDNA Reverse Transcription Kit, and thus expressed TCRB transcripts were sequenced. The immuneACCESS repertoire file appears here via TCRdb, limited to in-frame rearrangements. These files lack a portion of the clones; in checked studies, under half of the deficit traces to unresolved V genes, and the cause of the others is not known. The sample has 200,000 to 300,000 clones on record, about 15% of them singletons. The ten most abundant clones make up around 0.019% of the sample. Sequencing was performed on naive CD4+ T cells from blood. The sample's cell subset or site label, in plain terms: true naive CD4+ T cells. The receptors were gathered from a man aged 25-40 years with type 1 diabetes.

A few counts support this clone. The chain links TRBV11-3 to TRBJ2-1; the D gene is possibly TRBD1 (6 bases). The V end was cut by 1 base, the J end by 10 bases, with 14 bases between. From germline, CDR1 is SGHNT and CDR2 YENEEA. The CDR3 totals 14 residues. The CDR3 is CASSLGGHSKEQFF. The CDR3 DNA sequence: TGTGCCAGCAGCTTAGGGGGGCATTCCAAGGAGCAGTTCTTC.

The chain uses TRBV18 and TRBJ2-1; TRBD2 matches 7 bases. V lost 3 bases, J lost 10 bases, and 6 bases stayed unmatched. CDR1 and CDR2 from the germline V gene are KGHSH and LQKENI. The CDR3 contains 13 residues. The CDR3 bases are TGTGCCAGCTCACCCGGGCTAGCGGAAGAGCAGTTCTTC. Translated, it gives CASSPGLAEEQFF.

This chain uses TRBV5-1 with TRBJ1-1, with 7 positions matching TRBD1. Germline assignment: CDR1 SGHRS and CDR2 YFSETQ. This CDR3 comprises 14 residues. With 3 bases clipped from V and 4 bases from J, the junction kept 6 bases outside the gene matches. DNA for the CDR3: TGCGCCAGCAGCTGGATCTCAGGGGGCACTGAAGCTTTCTTT. It encodes CASSWISGGTEAFF. Combining the CDR3 with reference TRBV5-1 and TRBJ1-1 gives the whole variable domain KAGVTQTPRYLIKTRGQQVTLSCSPISGHRSVSWYQQTPGQGLQFLFEYFSETQRNKGNFPGRFSGRQFSNSRSEMNVSTLELGDSALYLCASSWISGGTEAFFGQGTRLTVV.

This clone has more than one count but fewer than ten. This chain links TRBV5-1 with TRBJ2-1; perhaps TRBD1 as D (6 bases). The CDR3 is 14 residues long. Trimming took 3 bases from V and 3 from J, leaving 10 bases between them. Per the germline V gene, CDR1 is SGHRS and CDR2 is YFSETQ. In DNA form, the CDR3 reads TGCGCCAGCAGCTCCGACAGGATCTACAATGAGCAGTTCTTC. Translated: CASSSDRIYNEQFF. The whole variable domain, filled in from reference TRBV5-1 and TRBJ2-1, reads KAGVTQTPRYLIKTRGQQVTLSCSPISGHRSVSWYQQTPGQGLQFLFEYFSETQRNKGNFPGRFSGRQFSNSRSEMNVSTLELGDSALYLCASSSDRIYNEQFFGPGTRLTVL.

Only a few counts were recorded for this clone. The chain combines TRBV7-2 with TRBJ1-2; TRBD1 agrees at 7 bases. V lost 10 bases, J lost 4 bases, and 18 bases stayed unmatched. This CDR3 region has 16 residues. CDR1 is SGHTA and CDR2 is FQGNSA in the germline V gene. CDR3 in amino acids: CANARGLGQIFYGYTF. In DNA, the CDR3 is TGTGCCAACGCCCGGGGATTGGGACAGATCTTCTATGGCTACACCTTC.

V is TRBV7-9 and J is TRBJ1-1; 9 positions match TRBD1. The length of the CDR3 is 13 residues. The V gene end was trimmed by 5 bases and the J gene end by 6 bases; junction bases not matched to a gene: 4. The germline gives CDR1 SEHNR, CDR2 FQNEAQ (reference sequence). The CDR3 reads CASSPRTGAEAFF. CDR3 nucleotides: TGTGCCAGCAGCCCCCGGACAGGGGCTGAAGCTTTCTTT.

The chain carries TRBV10-3 and TRBJ1-2; 9 nucleotides align to TRBD1. Germline CDR1 reads ENHRY; CDR2 reads SYGVKD. The CDR3 has 14 amino acids. V lost 5 bases and J lost 6; bases outside the gene matches: 7. CDR3 DNA sequence: TGTGCCATCAGTTCGGACAGGGGTGATGATGGCTACACCTTC. Protein: CAISSDRGDDGYTF.

This clone was picked up a small number of times. CDR3 amino acids: CASSYSGQLMNTEAFF. The CDR3 DNA is TGTGCCAGCAGTTACTCGGGACAGCTCATGAACACTGAAGCTTTCTTT. This chain joins TRBV6-5 and TRBJ1-1; 7 nucleotides line up with TRBD1. There are 16 residues in the CDR3. With V trimmed by 0 bases and J by 0 bases, 4 bases remained unmatched. Germline V gene lookup returns CDR1 MNHEY and CDR2 SVGAGI.

The genes are TRBV9 and TRBJ1-3, with TRBD1 as a possible D gene (6 bases). The germline V gene has CDR1 SGDLS and CDR2 YYNGEE. The CDR3 is made up of 16 amino acids. V shed 0 bases and J shed 0 bases, with 10 bases lying between them. The CDR3 region has the DNA TGTGCCAGCAGCGTAGGGGACACTTTCTCTGGAAACACCATATATTTT. As protein: CASSVGDTFSGNTIYF.

The DNA of the CDR3 is TGTGCCAGCAGCTTTGGAGGTTGGGAGCAGTACTTC. Its protein is CASSFGGWEQYF. The V call is TRBV11-3, the J call TRBJ2-7; a possible D gene is TRBD2 (5 bases). This CDR3 is built from 12 residues. The ends were cut back, 3 bases at V and 7 bases at J, with 10 bases in the middle. Germline V gene data show CDR1 as SGHNT and CDR2 as YENEEA.

V is TRBV10-3 and J is TRBJ1-5; no clear D. The V gene's germline CDR1 is ENHRY and CDR2 SYGVKD. Trimming took 0 bases from V and 3 from J, leaving 6 bases between them. This CDR3 region has 14 residues. The CDR3 DNA reads as TGTGCCATCAGTGAGTCGAGCCCCAATCAGCCCCAGCATTTT. Translating gives CAISESSPNQPQHF.

This clone appeared a few times. The chain employs TRBV5-6 and TRBJ1-1; the D gene is possibly TRBD1 (5 bases). CDR1 and CDR2 (germline): SGHDT, YYEEEE. This CDR3 comprises 14 residues. Trimming removed 2 bases at V and 11 bases at J, with 19 bases between. The CDR3 is CASSLGRVNVWAFF. CDR3 nucleotide sequence: TGTGCCAGCAGCTTAGGCAGGGTAAATGTTTGGGCTTTCTTT.

This clone was counted only a few times. The chain has TRBV5-4 and TRBJ2-3; 7 bases line up with TRBD1. The CDR3 spans 15 residues. With 3 bases clipped from V and 2 bases from J, the junction kept 6 bases outside the gene matches. From germline, CDR1 is SGHNT and CDR2 YYREEE (reference sequence). The CDR3 protein is CASSSGQIITDTQYF. Here the CDR3 DNA reads TGTGCCAGCAGCTCGGGACAGATTATCACAGATACGCAGTATTTT.

This clone was seen a handful of times. The gene calls are TRBV10-3 and TRBJ1-2, with TRBD1 matching over 8 bases. Looked up from germline, CDR1 is ENHRY and CDR2 is SYGVKD. V trimming: 2 bases; J trimming: 4 bases; junction bases outside the gene matches: 3. The CDR3 extends over 14 amino acids. CDR3 sequence (DNA): TGTGCCATCAGTGAGGGACAGGGAGGCTATGGCTACACCTTC. Amino acid sequence: CAISEGQGGYGYTF.

This CDR3 reads CAWSLNRGSGNTIYF. CDR3 coding DNA: TGTGCCTGGAGTTTGAACAGGGGATCTGGAAACACCATATATTTT. V usage is TRBV30 and J usage is TRBJ1-3; TRBD1 aligns across 7 bases. V trimming: 2 bases; J trimming: 1 base; junction bases outside the gene matches: 5. The germline V gene has CDR1 GTSNPN and CDR2 SVGIG (reference sequence). The CDR3 consists of 15 residues.

This clone was seen a few times. This rearrangement joins TRBV7-6 to TRBJ2-5; tentative D call: TRBD1 (5 bases). Germline CDR1 and CDR2: SGHVS and FNYEAQ. V was shortened by 1 base and J by 9 bases, with 15 bases between the two germline ends. This CDR3 has 14 amino acids. The DNA for the CDR3 is TGTGCCAGCAGCTTAGATAGGGTTGGCAGGGCCCAGTACTTC. Protein: CASSLDRVGRAQYF.

The V gene is TRBV18, the J gene TRBJ1-1; D perhaps matches TRBD1 (5 bases). Deletions cut 2 bases from V and 1 base from J, with 8 bases between. Looked up from germline, CDR1 is KGHSH and CDR2 is LQKENI. The CDR3 runs to 14 residues. CDR3 nucleotides: TGTGCCAGCTCACCAGGGGCTCCGAACACTGAAGCTTTCTTT. This gives the protein CASSPGAPNTEAFF. Variable domain in full (rest from reference TRBV18 and TRBJ1-1): NAGVMQNPRHLVRRRGQEARLRCSPMKGHSHVYWYRQLPEEGLKFMVYLQKENIIDESGMPKERFSAEFPKEGPSILRIQQVVRGDSAAYFCASSPGAPNTEAFFGQGTRLTVV.

The chain couples TRBV28 to TRBJ1-1; 8 bases line up with TRBD1. With 4 bases clipped from V and 5 bases from J, the junction kept 3 bases outside the gene matches. From germline, CDR1 is MDHEN and CDR2 SYDVKM. This CDR3 region has 13 residues. In nucleotides, the CDR3 is TGTGCCAGCAGTTCCCAGGGGGCGACTGAAGCTTTCTTT. It specifies CASSSQGATEAFF.

This clone was seen a handful of times. This chain links TRBV27 with TRBJ2-1; 8 bases match TRBD1. CDR3 size: 14 residues. The germline V gene has CDR1 MNHEY and CDR2 SMNVEV (reference sequence). Losses at the gene ends were 6 bases for V and 2 bases for J; bases not matched to a gene: 3. The CDR3 is CASRKDRAYNEQFF. CDR3 nucleotide sequence: TGTGCCAGCAGGAAGGACAGGGCCTACAATGAGCAGTTCTTC.

This clone was picked up a small number of times. This chain connects TRBV5-1 to TRBJ2-5; D possibly corresponds to TRBD1 (5 bases). The J call is in doubt because the DNA end fits TRBJ2-7 better. Germline V lookup: CDR1 SGHRS, CDR2 YFSETQ. The CDR3 contains 13 residues. Here the CDR3 DNA reads TGCGCCAGCAGCTTGACAGGCAATTACGAGCAGTACTTC. The encoded protein is CASSLTGNYEQYF.